The present entry profiles one T cell receptor (beta chain) with its context. This record comes from a study of blood T cell repertoires in COVID-19. Study summary: The study drew acute and convalescent COVID-19 samples from the United States, Italy and Spain. PBMCs, B-cell-depleted T cells, or T cells provided the cDNA or gDNA that made up the material.

The CDR3 runs 16 residues. Germline loops: CDR1 MNHEY, CDR2 SVGAGI. V trimming: 2 bases; J trimming: 6 bases; junction bases outside the gene matches: 8. In the original processing: The assay estimated nucleated cells by amplifying reference gene primers. Sequenced by immunoSEQ multiplex PCR; TCRdb stores in-frame clones only, minus some. Clone size and V and J calls were adopted from that table, with D and trimming inferred from the DNA. The sample includes some 200,000 clones, over 75% seen only once; the top ten take approximately 5.9%. This clonotype was sampled from an elderly man with acute or convalescent COVID-19. Material: peripheral blood. The chain combines TRBV6-5 with TRBJ1-4; 8 bases match TRBD1. DNA for the CDR3: TGTGCCAGCAGTTACGACCGACAGGGGATAGATGAAAAACTGTTTTTT. Translated, it gives CASSYDRQGIDEKLFF.